One sample yielded the 31 T cell receptor beta chains listed below, sequenced in a study of cytomegalovirus exposure and HLA in healthy donors. PCR primers comprised 60 Vbeta and 13 Jbeta primers. Sequenced by immunoSEQ multiplex PCR; TCRdb stores in-frame clones only, minus some. This table has under 200,000 clones, 55% to 80% appearing once. Specimen: PBMCs. The receptors stem from a woman younger than 35 in good health and CMV-seropositive.

The chain employs TRBV7-2 and TRBJ2-2; D is undetermined. Germline V gene sequence: CDR1 SGHTA, CDR2 FQGNSA. Trimming left V 3 bases short and J 1 base short, with 6 bases between. The CDR3 runs to 14 residues. CDR3 region: CASSFQRNTGELFF. CDR3 sequence (DNA): TGTGCCAGCAGCTTCCAGCGGAACACCGGGGAGCTGTTTTTT.

The CDR3 DNA reads as TGTGCCACCAGCAGAGATGACAGGGGTTTTGGAAACACCATATATTTT. Its protein product is CATSRDDRGFGNTIYF. The chain couples TRBV15 to TRBJ1-3, with 8 bases aligning to TRBD1. With V trimmed by 0 bases and J by 3 bases, 4 bases remained unmatched. Germline V CDR1 and CDR2: LNHNV, YYDKDF (reference sequence). This CDR3 has 16 amino acids.

Concerning this clone itself: The same CDR3 also results from other DNA sequences found in this sample. This chain joins TRBV29-1 and TRBJ2-1, with TRBD2 identical over 7 bases. Germline V gene data show CDR1 as SQVTM and CDR2 as ANQGSEA. V was clipped by 5 bases and J by 6 bases; unmatched bases: 7. This CDR3 spans 13 amino acids. As DNA, the CDR3 is TGCAGCGTTTACCCCTTAGCGGGCAATGAGCAGTTCTTC. It encodes CSVYPLAGNEQFF.

J is TRBJ2-1 and V is TRBV4-1; 9 nucleotides agree with TRBD2. CDR3 length equals 15 residues. Germline V gene lookup returns CDR1 MGHRA and CDR2 YSYEKL. V shed 1 base and J 5 bases; nucleotides not matched to a gene: 3. CDR3 sequence (DNA): TGCGCCAGCAGCCAAGTGGCTAGCGGGAACAATGAGCAGTTCTTC. Translating gives CASSQVASGNNEQFF.

This clone has a handful of counts. The rearrangement uses TRBV6-6 and TRBJ2-7; 9 nucleotides agree with TRBD1. CDR1 and CDR2 (germline): MNHNY, SVGAGI (reference sequence). CDR3 size: 16 residues. The V segment lost 2 bases and the J segment 3 bases; nucleotides outside the gene matches: 8. CDR3 DNA: TGTGCCAGCAGTTACCCCACGACAGGGGGTGTCTACGAGCAGTACTTC. As protein: CASSYPTTGGVYEQYF.

This clone was seen a few times. The chain employs TRBV6-1 and TRBJ2-7; 9 bases line up with TRBD1. Germline lookup yields CDR1 MNHNS and CDR2 SASEGT. The CDR3 is 14 residues long. The V and J ends lost 4 bases and 5 bases, in that order; junction bases with no gene match: 6. CDR3 residues: CASSVGDRVDEQYF. CDR3 nucleotide sequence: TGTGCCAGCAGTGTGGGGGACAGGGTGGACGAGCAGTACTTC.

This chain links TRBV9 with TRBJ1-1, with D possibly TRBD1 on 6 matching bases. Germline CDR1 and CDR2: SGDLS and YYNGEE. V was clipped by 4 bases and J by 0 bases, with 16 bases between them. This CDR3 is built from 16 residues. CDR3: CASSSLGGALNTEAFF. CDR3 in DNA: TGTGCCAGCAGCTCTCTCGGGGGGGCTCTGAACACTGAAGCTTTCTTT. The variable domain in full, with the rest retrieved from reference TRBV9 and TRBJ1-1, is DSGVTQTPKHLITATGQRVTLRCSPRSGDLSVYWYQQSLDQGLQFLIQYYNGEERAKGNILERFSAQQFPDLHSELNLSSLELGDSALYFCASSSLGGALNTEAFFGQGTRLTVV.

The chain recombines TRBV30 with TRBJ2-5; 8 bases are a match to TRBD1. The CDR3 length is 14 residues. The germline CDR1 and CDR2 sequences are GTSNPN and SVGIG (reference sequence). Germline trimming cut 3 bases from V and 1 base from J; bases unmatched to any gene: 4. CDR3 in amino acids: CAWSQGATQETQYF. Written as DNA, the CDR3 is TGTGCCTGGAGCCAGGGGGCAACCCAAGAGACCCAGTACTTC.

Note on this clone: Other DNA sequences of this sample code for an identical CDR3. The DNA for the CDR3 is TGTGCCTGGAGCCTCGGGACAGGCGATCAGCCCCAGCATTTT. Translation: CAWSLGTGDQPQHF. The rearrangement joins TRBV30 to TRBJ1-5; TRBD1 aligns across 8 bases. The CDR3 has 14 residues. Trimming at V came to 3 bases and at J to 5 bases, leaving 6 bases not matched to a gene. Germline V gene sequence: CDR1 GTSNPN, CDR2 SVGIG (reference sequence).

This chain connects TRBV9 to TRBJ2-3, with 7 positions matching TRBD2. V shed 7 bases, J shed 2 bases, and the junction held 7 bases outside the gene matches. Germline CDR1 reads SGDLS; CDR2 reads YYNGEE. The CDR3 sequence is 14 residues long. In nucleotides, the CDR3 is TGTGCCAGCTCCCCGGGGGGAAACACAGATACGCAGTATTTT. This translates into CASSPGGNTDTQYF.

The rearrangement links TRBV9 to TRBJ2-1, with 14 bases lining up with TRBD2. Germline CDR1 reads SGDLS; CDR2 reads YYNGEE. J was trimmed by 7 bases and V by 0 bases; bases with no gene match: 6. The CDR3 is 17 residues long. CDR3 sequence reads: CASSVGPRLAGGNEQFF. DNA of the CDR3: TGTGCCAGCAGCGTAGGCCCCCGACTAGCGGGAGGGAATGAGCAGTTCTTC.

The V call is TRBV4-2, the J call TRBJ2-3, with 9 bases identical to TRBD2. Germline V gives CDR1 LGHNA, CDR2 YNFKEQ. CDR3 length: 14 residues. J lost 6 bases, V lost 3 bases, and 4 bases had no gene match. CDR3 DNA sequence: TGTGCCAGCAGCCAGCTCACTAGCGGGGATACGCAGTATTTT. Encoded protein: CASSQLTSGDTQYF.

The J gene is TRBJ1-2, the V gene TRBV4-1; no clear D. V was cut by 2 bases and J by 6 bases, with 13 bases left in between. The CDR3 covers 14 residues. CDR1 is MGHRA, CDR2 YSYEKL, per germline. This chain's CDR3 is CASSQTPSGDGYTF. The CDR3 nucleotides are TGCGCCAGCAGCCAAACCCCCAGCGGAGATGGCTACACCTTC.

The chain couples TRBV2 to TRBJ2-7, with D possibly matching TRBD2 (5 bases). The CDR3 consists of 15 residues. V was trimmed by 3 bases and J by 7 bases, leaving 19 bases between them. The germline gives CDR1 SNHLY, CDR2 FYNNEI. CDR3 amino acids: CASSDLRLVPGEQYF. Written as DNA, the CDR3 is TGTGCCAGCAGTGATTTGCGTCTGGTCCCGGGGGAGCAGTACTTC.

V is TRBV7-9 and J is TRBJ2-5; D is ambiguous. Germline V gives CDR1 SEHNR, CDR2 FQNEAQ (reference sequence). Trimming took off 1 base at V and 7 bases at J, with 7 bases between the two ends. This CDR3 is 12 amino acids long. CDR3 in DNA: TGTGCCAGCAGCTTAGAGTCGGGGACCCAGTACTTC. Protein sequence: CASSLESGTQYF.

The chain employs TRBV6-6 and TRBJ1-2; 9 nucleotides match TRBD1. With V trimmed by 5 bases and J by 6 bases, 10 bases remained unmatched. Germline V lookup: CDR1 MNHNY, CDR2 SVGAGI (reference sequence). The CDR3 loop spans 15 amino acids. Written as DNA, the CDR3 is TGTGCCAGCAGTCAACTCTCTAGACAGGGGGATGGCTACACCTTC. It yields the protein CASSQLSRQGDGYTF.

The gene calls are TRBV7-6 and TRBJ1-1, with a possible D match to TRBD1 (5 bases). Germline lookup yields CDR1 SGHVS and CDR2 FNYEAQ. The V end lost 3 bases, the J end lost 6 bases, and 20 bases lay between the germline ends. The CDR3 totals 16 residues. The DNA of the CDR3 is TGTGCCAGCAGCTTCGCGCCCGGGGGTGGAAAGGCTGAAGCTTTCTTT. It is translated as CASSFAPGGGKAEAFF.

This clone was observed a handful of times. The rearrangement joins TRBV7-9 to TRBJ2-3; TRBD2 matches at 9 bases. V gave up 8 bases and J gave up 6 bases; unmatched junction bases: 18. The CDR3 contains 17 residues. Germline-derived CDR1 and CDR2 are SEHNR and FQNEAQ (reference sequence). This chain's CDR3 is CASCVPIAGVPADTQYF. CDR3 in DNA: TGTGCCAGCTGCGTTCCCATAGCGGGAGTACCGGCGGATACGCAGTATTTT.

V gene TRBV19 combines with J gene TRBJ1-2, with 7 bases aligning to TRBD1. Germline CDR1 is LNHDA and CDR2 is SQIVND (reference sequence). This CDR3 is 14 amino acids long. V dropped 3 bases and J dropped 6; count of bases not matched to a gene: 7. The CDR3 protein is CASSIPTRGDGYTF. CDR3 bases: TGTGCCAGTAGTATCCCGACCAGGGGGGATGGCTACACCTTC.

The chain recombines TRBV7-8 with TRBJ2-5, with a tentative D call TRBD2 (5 bases). The CDR3 sequence is 15 residues long. Germline loops: CDR1 SGHVS, CDR2 FQNEAQ. V shed 1 base and J shed 5 bases, with 14 bases lying between them. CDR3 sequence: CASSLGRERRETQYF. In DNA, the CDR3 is TGTGCCAGCAGCTTAGGGCGTGAAAGGAGGGAGACCCAGTACTTC.

The chain employs TRBV6-6 and TRBJ1-1; D perhaps matches TRBD1 (6 bases). Germline CDR1 MNHNY, CDR2 SVGAGI (reference sequence). CDR3 length: 14 residues. Trimming pared 6 bases from V and 0 bases from J, leaving 11 bases between. CDR3 region: CASRTGEMNTEAFF. DNA of the CDR3: TGTGCCAGCAGGACAGGAGAAATGAACACTGAAGCTTTCTTT.

V usage is TRBV2 and J usage is TRBJ2-7, with D possibly being TRBD1 (6 bases). V lost 5 bases and J lost 1, with 12 bases in between. Germline CDR1 is SNHLY and CDR2 is FYNNEI. The CDR3 length is 14 residues. The CDR3 is CASSFHTGSYEQYF. The CDR3 DNA reads TGTGCCAGCAGTTTCCACACAGGGTCCTACGAGCAGTACTTC.

The V call is TRBV7-9, the J call TRBJ2-5; TRBD2 matches 10 bases. V lost 4 bases to trimming and J lost 5 bases; unmatched junction nucleotides: 10. There are 16 residues in the CDR3. The germline gives CDR1 SEHNR, CDR2 FQNEAQ (reference sequence). CDR3 loop: CASSWPGEAGGETQYF. DNA of the CDR3: TGTGCCAGCAGCTGGCCCGGGGAAGCGGGAGGGGAGACCCAGTACTTC.

The chain links TRBV14 to TRBJ1-2; perhaps TRBD1 as D (5 bases). V lost 4 bases, J lost 9 bases, and 15 bases lay in between. Germline CDR1 is SGHDN and CDR2 is FVKESK. The CDR3 contains 13 residues. CDR3 region: CASSPAQGRSYTF. CDR3 nucleotide sequence: TGTGCCAGCAGCCCCGCGCAGGGTAGGAGCTACACCTTC.

This clone was counted a single time. The chain recombines TRBV6-5 with TRBJ2-7; 16 positions agree with TRBD2. CDR3 length: 15 amino acids. Germline CDR1 reads MNHEY; CDR2 reads SVGAGI. J gave up 3 bases and V 10 bases, and 6 bases lay outside the gene matches. This CDR3 is CATSGLAGGHYEQYF. CDR3 bases: TGTGCCACGTCGGGACTAGCGGGAGGGCACTACGAGCAGTACTTC.

The gene calls are TRBV27 and TRBJ2-5; D unclear. CDR3 length: 14 residues. From germline, CDR1 is MNHEY and CDR2 SMNVEV (reference sequence). V lost 7 bases to trimming and J lost 3 bases, with 15 bases between them. CDR3 coding DNA: TGTGCCAGCAAATCAAATGGCGGAAAAGAGACCCAGTACTTC. The encoded protein is CASKSNGGKETQYF.

To note about this clone: The junction differs from germline at one of its ends, possibly a read error. CDR3 protein: CASSFDRQETQYF. CDR3 in DNA: TGTGCTAGCAGCTTCGACAGACAAGAGACCCAGTACTTC. The chain joins TRBV7-7 to TRBJ2-5; the D gene is possibly TRBD1 (5 bases). The CDR3 is 13 amino acids. CDR1 is SSHAT, CDR2 FNYEAQ, per germline (reference sequence).

The rearrangement links TRBV28 to TRBJ2-7, with TRBD1 as a possible D gene (6 bases). CDR1 MDHEN and CDR2 SYDVKM come from the germline V gene. The V and J ends lost 7 bases and 7 bases respectively, with 23 bases between them. CDR3 length: 15 amino acids. The CDR3 coding sequence is TGTGCCAGCACTCACTTTGGGACCAGGGGCCGGGAGCAGTACTTC. Its translation: CASTHFGTRGREQYF. The full variable domain, in which reference TRBV28 and TRBJ2-7 provide the parts outside the CDR3, is DVKVTQSSRYLVKRTGEKVFLECVQDMDHENMFWYRQDPGLGLRLIYFSYDVKMKEKGDIPEGYSVSREKKERFSLILESASTNQTSMYLCASTHFGTRGREQYFGPGTRLTVT.

V and J are TRBV15 and TRBJ1-5; TRBD1 might be the D (5 bases). This CDR3 has 14 residues. V lost 0 bases and J 6 bases, leaving 9 bases between the germline ends. In germline, CDR1 is LNHNV, CDR2 YYDKDF (reference sequence). CDR3 nucleotides: TGTGCCACCAGCAGAGACAGGGTCGCTCAGCCCCAGCATTTT. Translation gives CATSRDRVAQPQHF.

The chain uses TRBV30 and TRBJ2-3; 12 nucleotides line up with TRBD2. J was trimmed by 5 bases and V by 4 bases; bases with no gene match: 4. This CDR3 has 14 amino acids. The V gene's germline CDR1 is GTSNPN and CDR2 SVGIG (reference sequence). CDR3 DNA sequence: TGTGCCTGGACCATGACTAGCGGGGGAGATACGCAGTATTTT. This codes for CAWTMTSGGDTQYF.

This clone is a singleton in its sample. The J gene is TRBJ2-1, the V gene TRBV7-9; 7 bases map to TRBD2. In germline, CDR1 is SEHNR, CDR2 FQNEAQ (reference sequence). V lost 7 bases and J lost 7; bases outside the gene matches: 16. The CDR3 is 16 residues long. Here the CDR3 reads CASTLVRAGVGNEQFF. The CDR3 bases are TGTGCCAGCACCCTGGTCAGGGCGGGAGTAGGGAATGAGCAGTTCTTC.